This paragraph covers one TCR beta chain sequence. Its antigen is unknown. These data are taken from a study of identical twins. Regarding the study as a whole: A cross-sectional statistical analysis, not follow-up of the same donors, supported the conclusions. Low generation probability was overrepresented in out-of-frame alpha sequences shared by twins. The abundant beta clonotypes from cord blood had fewer insertions, and memory repertoires had none of this.

In TCRdb, the 5' RACE reads were re-called with MiXCR into one record per CDR3 protein. The sample includes a few hundred thousand distinct CDR3 sequences, approximately 14% of them seen just once. This same sample was also taken into another study, of yellow fever vaccine responses in identical twins.

The sample taken for sequencing was CD4+ T cells sorted from blood. This TCR derives from a young woman in good health.

The CDR3 loop reads CSAGRDRVRGAQYF. The CDR3 DNA reads TGCAGTGCTGGAAGGGACAGGGTCCGAGGGGCCCAGTACTTC. The gene calls are TRBV20-1 and TRBJ2-5, with 9 nucleotides matching TRBD1. The trim removed 5 bases at V and 9 bases at J, leaving 13 bases unmatched. Germline V lookup: CDR1 DFQATT, CDR2 SNEGSKA (reference sequence). The CDR3 is 14 amino acids.